Described below is a single T cell receptor (beta chain) sequence and its context. The data are from a study of blood T cell repertoires in COVID-19. Study in general: T cells, B-cell-depleted T cells, or PBMCs supplied cDNA or gDNA.

In the study's own analysis: Estimated nucleated cell counts came from reference gene primer amplification. TCRdb keeps only in-frame clones here, not all; method: immunoSEQ multiplex PCR. The D gene and trimming were derived from the DNA, and the V and J assignments and clone size from that table. The sample contains 150,000 to 200,000 clones, roughly 83% of which appear only once. CDR3 size: 15 residues. J was trimmed by 5 bases and V by 5 bases; bases with no gene match: 9. Germline CDR1 reads SEHNR; CDR2 reads FQNEAQ (reference sequence). V gene TRBV7-9 combines with J gene TRBJ2-1; 7 bases fit TRBD1. The TCR originated in a human donor in a cohort sampled during active COVID-19. Sample: peripheral blood. The CDR3 region is CASSRSTGWDNEQFF. The CDR3 DNA reads TGTGCCAGCAGCCGATCGACAGGGTGGGACAATGAGCAGTTCTTC.